The next 9 T cell receptor beta chains were all read from a single sample in a study of T-cell reconstitution after alpha-beta-depleted transplantation in children (dated by TCRdb to the mid-2010s). The library was generated by PCR. The instrument was an Illumina HiSeq 2500. Molecular barcoding was employed in the preparation of TCR libraries, with unique molecular identifiers being used to normalize TCRbeta repertoire quantification. TCRdb took the public reads, trimmed them with fastp at Q25, ran MiXCR for clone calling and kept in-frame beta chains. Each entry merges the rows of one CDR3 protein and shows their most common DNA and genes. The sample table lists some 490,000 distinct CDR3 sequences, around an eighth of them with a count of one. The top ten constitute about 5% of the sample. Material: PBMCs from the stem cell graft donor, obtained from the stem cell graft. The receptors originated from a human donor who donated a stem cell graft to a child with combined immunodeficiency.

This rearrangement joins TRBV7-2 to TRBJ2-1, with D unclear. This CDR3 contains 15 residues. V lost 3 bases, J lost 0 bases, and 9 bases lay in between. Germline-derived CDR1 and CDR2 are SGHTA and FQGNSA. The CDR3 coding sequence is TGTGCCAGCAGCTTTGCCCCTAGCTCCTACAATGAGCAGTTCTTC. It specifies CASSFAPSSYNEQFF.

The table lists this clonotype with many counts. The rearrangement uses TRBV12-3 or TRBV12-4 and TRBJ2-3; no clear D gene. The V gene lost 1 base and the J gene lost 1 base, with 6 bases spanning the gap. The CDR3 totals 14 residues. CDR3 loop: CASSLETRTDTQYF. The CDR3 DNA reads as TGTGCCAGCAGTTTAGAGACCCGCACAGATACGCAGTATTTT.

There are many counts of this clonotype. The chain is built from TRBV10-3 and TRBJ2-3, with unresolved D. Between the trimmed V and J ends, which lost 10 bases and 2 bases, there was a span of 16 bases. CDR3 length equals 14 residues. CDR1 is ENHRY and CDR2 is SYGVKD in the germline V gene. The DNA of the CDR3 is TGTGCCACCACTCCCTCCTCTTCCACAGATACGCAGTATTTT. Translated: CATTPSSSTDTQYF.

This clonotype has a count of ten or more. This chain uses TRBV5-1 with TRBJ2-1, with TRBD1 as a possible D gene (6 bases). The germline CDR1 and CDR2 sequences are SGHRS and YFSETQ. This CDR3 spans 15 amino acids. The germline V and J ends were trimmed by 5 bases and 5 bases, with 17 bases remaining between them. In DNA form, the CDR3 reads TGCGCCAGCAGTCAACAGGGACCACTCGACAATGAGCAGTTCTTC. It specifies CASSQQGPLDNEQFF.

This clonotype was recorded at least ten times. The chain uses TRBV29-1 and TRBJ2-1; D may match TRBD1 or TRBD2 (5 bases each). The CDR3 has 12 residues. Germline loops: CDR1 SQVTM, CDR2 ANQGSEA. Here the CDR3 DNA reads TGCAGTGCTAGGCGAGGGGACAATGAGCAGTTCTTC. This translates into CSARRGDNEQFF.

At least ten counts were recorded for this clonotype. The genes are TRBV12-3 or TRBV12-4 and TRBJ2-5, with D perhaps matching TRBD2 (7 bases). The CDR3 runs to 16 residues. Trimming took 5 bases from V and 8 from J, leaving 24 bases between them. The DNA for the CDR3 is TGTGCCAGCAGTGTCAGCCCTGGGGGGGGCATAGTAACCCAGTACTTC. Translated: CASSVSPGGGIVTQYF.

This clonotype showed up just a few times. The chain uses TRBV10-3 and TRBJ2-3, with 10 bases matching TRBD1. Germline CDR1 reads ENHRY; CDR2 reads SYGVKD. The CDR3 sequence is 17 residues long. V was clipped by 4 bases and J by 5 bases; unmatched bases: 12. CDR3 DNA sequence: TGTGCCATCAGTGTAACCGACAGGGGGCCCGTTCAAGATACGCAGTATTTT. Translating it yields CAISVTDRGPVQDTQYF.

There are many counts of this clonotype. V usage is TRBV15 and J usage is TRBJ2-1; TRBD1 matches at 7 bases. Germline CDR1 LNHNV, CDR2 YYDKDF (reference sequence). CDR3 length: 15 residues. With V trimmed by 3 bases and J by 3 bases, 5 bases remained unmatched. The chain's CDR3 is CATSSRDSFYNEQFF. CDR3 coding DNA: TGTGCCACCAGCAGCCGGGACAGCTTCTACAATGAGCAGTTCTTC.

This clonotype was seen only a few times. The chain links TRBV4-3 to TRBJ2-7; D remains ambiguous. CDR1 and CDR2 (germline): LGHNA, YSLEER. V was cut by 4 bases and J by 0 bases, with 13 bases left in between. The CDR3 consists of 15 residues. For the CDR3, the DNA is TGCGCCAGCAGCCCCCTCTTCCAATCCTCCTACGAGCAGTACTTC. It encodes CASSPLFQSSYEQYF.